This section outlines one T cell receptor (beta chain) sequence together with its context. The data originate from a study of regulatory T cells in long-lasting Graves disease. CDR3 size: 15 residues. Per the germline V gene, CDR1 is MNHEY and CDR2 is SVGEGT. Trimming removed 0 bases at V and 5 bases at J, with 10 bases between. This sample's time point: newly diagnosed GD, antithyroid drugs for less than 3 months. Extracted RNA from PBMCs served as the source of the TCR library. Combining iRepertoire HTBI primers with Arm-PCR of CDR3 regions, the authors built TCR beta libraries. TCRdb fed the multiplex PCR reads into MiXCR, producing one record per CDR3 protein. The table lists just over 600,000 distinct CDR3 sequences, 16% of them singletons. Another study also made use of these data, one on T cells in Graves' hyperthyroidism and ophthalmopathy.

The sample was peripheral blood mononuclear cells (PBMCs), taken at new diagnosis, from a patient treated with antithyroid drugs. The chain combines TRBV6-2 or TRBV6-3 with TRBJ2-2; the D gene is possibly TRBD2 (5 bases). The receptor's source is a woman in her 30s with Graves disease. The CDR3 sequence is CASSYSQTGTGELFF. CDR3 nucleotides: TGTGCCAGCAGTTACTCACAGACGGGAACCGGGGAGCTGTTTTTT.